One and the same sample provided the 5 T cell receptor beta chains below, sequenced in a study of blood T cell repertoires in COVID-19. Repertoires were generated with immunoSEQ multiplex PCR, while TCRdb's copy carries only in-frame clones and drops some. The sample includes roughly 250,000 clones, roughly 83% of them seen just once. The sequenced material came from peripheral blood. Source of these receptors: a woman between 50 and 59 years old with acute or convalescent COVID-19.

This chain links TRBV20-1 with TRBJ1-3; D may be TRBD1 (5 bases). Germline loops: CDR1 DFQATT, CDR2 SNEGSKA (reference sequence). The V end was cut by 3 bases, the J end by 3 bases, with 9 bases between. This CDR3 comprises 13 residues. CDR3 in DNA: TGCAGTGCTAGTCAGGGACTTGGAAACACCATATATTTT. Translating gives CSASQGLGNTIYF.

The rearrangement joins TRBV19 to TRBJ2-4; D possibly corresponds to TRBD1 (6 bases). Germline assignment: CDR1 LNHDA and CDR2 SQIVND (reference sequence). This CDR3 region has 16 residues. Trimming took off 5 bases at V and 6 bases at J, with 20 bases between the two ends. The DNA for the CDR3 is TGTGCCAGTAGTCCTAGGGCAGGGGCGATCGGAAACATTCAGTACTTC. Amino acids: CASSPRAGAIGNIQYF.

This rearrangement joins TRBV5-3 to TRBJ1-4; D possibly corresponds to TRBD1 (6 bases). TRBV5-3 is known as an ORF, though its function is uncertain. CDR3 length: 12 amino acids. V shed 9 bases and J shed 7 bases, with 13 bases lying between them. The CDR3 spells CAMGAGREKLFF. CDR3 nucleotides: TGTGCCATGGGGGCGGGCCGTGAAAAACTGTTTTTT.

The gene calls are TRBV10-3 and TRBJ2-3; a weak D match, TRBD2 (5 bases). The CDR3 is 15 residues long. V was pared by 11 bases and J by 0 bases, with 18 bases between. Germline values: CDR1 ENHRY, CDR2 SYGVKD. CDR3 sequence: CAVQPAEGSTDTQYF. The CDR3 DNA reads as TGTGCCGTCCAACCTGCTGAGGGAAGCACAGATACGCAGTATTTT.

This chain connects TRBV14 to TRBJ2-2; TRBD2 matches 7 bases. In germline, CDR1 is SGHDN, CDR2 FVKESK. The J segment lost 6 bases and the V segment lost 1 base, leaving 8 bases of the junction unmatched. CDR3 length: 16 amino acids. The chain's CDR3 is CASSQVGRFNAGELFF. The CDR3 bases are TGTGCCAGCAGCCAAGTCGGGAGGTTTAACGCCGGGGAGCTGTTTTTT.